The sequence of this TCR beta chain was determined in a study of cytomegalovirus exposure and HLA in healthy donors. Overall study results and limits: High sensitivity and specificity were reportedly achieved when the classifier diagnosed cytomegalovirus status. Altogether, about 160 TCR beta chains were recorded as cytomegalovirus-associated. Within the approximately 130 validation repertoires, first-cohort TCR clusters tended to co-occur, according to a later analysis.

Separate from the roughly 710-subject first cohort, the 120-subject validation cohort was the one that the donors belonged to. Germline loops: CDR1 MGHDK, CDR2 SYGVNS. V was cut by 1 base and J by 4 bases, with 5 bases left in between. The CDR3 runs to 13 residues. This clone was detected a few times. As yet, its antigen is unknown. The method was immunoSEQ multiplex PCR; TCRdb's version includes in-frame clones alone and lacks a portion of them. There are about 200,000 clones in the sample; around 78% occur only once, and less than 7% lies in the top ten. The gene calls are TRBV25-1 and TRBJ1-5; weak D call: TRBD1 (5 bases). This sequence was found in a woman under 30 in good health and CMV-seronegative. Sequenced: PBMCs. CDR3 region: CASSEWGNQPQHF. For the CDR3, the DNA is TGTGCCAGCAGTGAATGGGGGAATCAGCCCCAGCATTTT.